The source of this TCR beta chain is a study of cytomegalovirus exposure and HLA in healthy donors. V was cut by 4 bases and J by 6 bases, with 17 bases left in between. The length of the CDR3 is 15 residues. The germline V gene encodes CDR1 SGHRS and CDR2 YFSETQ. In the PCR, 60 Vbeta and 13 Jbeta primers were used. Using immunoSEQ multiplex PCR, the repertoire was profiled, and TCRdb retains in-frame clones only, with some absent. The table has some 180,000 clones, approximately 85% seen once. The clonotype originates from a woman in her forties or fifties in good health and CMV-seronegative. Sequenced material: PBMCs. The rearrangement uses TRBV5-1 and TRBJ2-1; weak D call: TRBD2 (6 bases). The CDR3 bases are TGCGCCAGCAGCACCAATAGCGGAGAGTCCAATGAGCAGTTCTTC. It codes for CASSTNSGESNEQFF.